This T cell receptor (beta chain) was identified in a study of blood T cell repertoires in COVID-19. About the research overall: Samples of COVID-19 (acute and convalescent) were obtained from the United States, Italy and Spain. PBMCs, B-cell-depleted T cells, or T cells were the source of the cDNA or gDNA that made up the material.

Original processing notes: Amplification of reference gene primers provided the estimated nucleated cell counts. TCRdb's copy holds only in-frame clones and misses some; the assay was immunoSEQ multiplex PCR. That table gives V, J and clone size, and the DNA gave D and trimming. The sample holds under 250,000 clones, about 79% seen once. Trimming cost V 1 base and J 7 bases, with 23 bases left between them. Germline loops: CDR1 SGHVS, CDR2 FQNEAQ. The CDR3 contains 19 residues. This sequence was found in an elderly man with acute or convalescent COVID-19. The sample taken for sequencing was peripheral blood. The gene calls are TRBV7-8 and TRBJ1-6; no clear D. The chain's CDR3 is CASSLGARYRPEENSPLHF. In DNA form, the CDR3 reads TGTGCCAGCAGCTTAGGAGCCCGTTACCGGCCCGAGGAGAATTCACCCCTCCACTTT.